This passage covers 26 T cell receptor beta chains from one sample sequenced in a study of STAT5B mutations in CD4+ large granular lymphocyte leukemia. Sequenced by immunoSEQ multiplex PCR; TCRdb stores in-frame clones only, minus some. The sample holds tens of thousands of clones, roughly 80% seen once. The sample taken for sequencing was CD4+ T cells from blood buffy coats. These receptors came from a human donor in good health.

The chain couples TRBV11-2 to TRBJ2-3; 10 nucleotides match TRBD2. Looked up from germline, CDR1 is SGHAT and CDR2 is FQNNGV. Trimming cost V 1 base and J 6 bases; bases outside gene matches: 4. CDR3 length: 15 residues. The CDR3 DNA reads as TGTGCCAGCAGCTTAGGTAGCGGGAGGTCTGATACGCAGTATTTT. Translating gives CASSLGSGRSDTQYF.

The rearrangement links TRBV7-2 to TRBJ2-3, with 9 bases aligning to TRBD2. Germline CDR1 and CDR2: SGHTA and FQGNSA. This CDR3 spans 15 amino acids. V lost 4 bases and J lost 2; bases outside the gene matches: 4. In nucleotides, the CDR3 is TGTGCCAGCAGCTCCGTAGCGGGAGCCACAGATACGCAGTATTTT. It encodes CASSSVAGATDTQYF. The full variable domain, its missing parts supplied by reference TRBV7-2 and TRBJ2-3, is GAGVSQSPSNKVTEKGKDVELRCDPISGHTALYWYRQSLGQGLEFLIYFQGNSAPDKSGLPSDRFSAERTGGSVSTLTIQRTQQEDSAVYLCASSSVAGATDTQYFGPGTRLTVL.

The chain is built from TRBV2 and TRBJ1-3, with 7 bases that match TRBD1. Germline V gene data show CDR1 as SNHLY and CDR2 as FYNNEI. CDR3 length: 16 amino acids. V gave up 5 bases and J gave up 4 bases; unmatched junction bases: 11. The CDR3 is CASSLNRQGVGNTIYF. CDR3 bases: TGTGCCAGCAGTCTCAATCGACAGGGCGTCGGAAACACCATATATTTT.

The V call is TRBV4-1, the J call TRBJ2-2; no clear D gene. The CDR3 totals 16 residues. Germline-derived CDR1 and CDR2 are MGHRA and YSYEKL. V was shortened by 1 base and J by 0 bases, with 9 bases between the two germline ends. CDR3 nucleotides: TGCGCCAGCAGCCAAGGATGGCGTTCGAACACCGGGGAGCTGTTTTTT. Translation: CASSQGWRSNTGELFF.

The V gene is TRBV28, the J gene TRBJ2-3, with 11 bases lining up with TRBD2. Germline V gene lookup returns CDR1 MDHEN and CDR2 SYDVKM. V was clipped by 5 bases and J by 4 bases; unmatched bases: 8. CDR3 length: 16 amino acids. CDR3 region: CASSHHSGRAADTQYF. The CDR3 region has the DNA TGTGCCAGCAGTCATCATAGCGGGAGGGCCGCAGATACGCAGTATTTT.

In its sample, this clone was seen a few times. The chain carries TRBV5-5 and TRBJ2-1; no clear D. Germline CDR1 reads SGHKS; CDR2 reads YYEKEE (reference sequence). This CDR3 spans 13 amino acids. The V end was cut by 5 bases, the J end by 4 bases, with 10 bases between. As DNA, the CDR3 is TGTGCCAGCAGAATTGGCCCTTACAATGAGCAGTTCTTC. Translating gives CASRIGPYNEQFF. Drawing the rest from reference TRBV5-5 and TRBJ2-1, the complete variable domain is DAGVTQSPTHLIKTRGQQVTLRCSPISGHKSVSWYQQVLGQGPQFIFQYYEKEERGRGNFPDRFSARQFPNYSSELNVNALLLGDSALYLCASRIGPYNEQFFGPGTRLTVL.

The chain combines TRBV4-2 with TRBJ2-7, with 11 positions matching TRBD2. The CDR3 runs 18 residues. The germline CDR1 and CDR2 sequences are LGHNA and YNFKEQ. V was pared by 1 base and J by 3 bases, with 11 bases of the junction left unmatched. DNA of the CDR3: TGTGCCAGCAGCCAAGGGGGAGCTCCGGGACTAGCGGACTACGAGCAGTACTTC. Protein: CASSQGGAPGLADYEQYF.

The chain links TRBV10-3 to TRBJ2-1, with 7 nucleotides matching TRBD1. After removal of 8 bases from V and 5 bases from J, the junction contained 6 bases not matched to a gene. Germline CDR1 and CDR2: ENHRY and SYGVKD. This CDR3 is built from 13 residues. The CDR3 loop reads CAIGTGQNNEQFF. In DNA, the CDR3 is TGTGCCATCGGAACGGGACAGAACAATGAGCAGTTCTTC.

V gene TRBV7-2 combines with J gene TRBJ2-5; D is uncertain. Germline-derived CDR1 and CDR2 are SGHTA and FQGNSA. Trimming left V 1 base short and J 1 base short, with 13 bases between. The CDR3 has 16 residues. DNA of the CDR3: TGTGCCAGCAGCTTAGTAGGAAACCAAGTCCAAGAGACCCAGTACTTC. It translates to CASSLVGNQVQETQYF.

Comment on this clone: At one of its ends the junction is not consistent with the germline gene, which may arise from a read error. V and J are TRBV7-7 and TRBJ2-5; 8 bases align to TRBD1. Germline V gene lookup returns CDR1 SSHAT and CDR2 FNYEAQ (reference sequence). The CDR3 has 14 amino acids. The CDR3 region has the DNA TGTGCTAGCAGCTTACGGACAGGGTGGAAGACCCAGTACTTC. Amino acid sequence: CASSLRTGWKTQYF.

The CDR3 region is CASSSGQGAITEAFF. The CDR3 nucleotides are TGTGCCAGCAGTTCGGGACAGGGGGCGATTACTGAAGCTTTCTTT. This chain links TRBV6-5 with TRBJ1-1; TRBD1 matches 12 bases. The CDR3 is 15 residues long. V was pared by 4 bases and J by 5 bases, with 5 bases of the junction left unmatched. Germline CDR1 MNHEY, CDR2 SVGAGI.

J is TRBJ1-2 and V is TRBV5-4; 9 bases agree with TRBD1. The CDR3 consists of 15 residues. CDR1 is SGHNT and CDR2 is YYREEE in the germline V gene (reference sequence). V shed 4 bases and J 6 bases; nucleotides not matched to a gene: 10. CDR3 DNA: TGTGCCAGCAGCCGGGACAGGGCGGAAGTAAATGGCTACACCTTC. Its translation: CASSRDRAEVNGYTF.

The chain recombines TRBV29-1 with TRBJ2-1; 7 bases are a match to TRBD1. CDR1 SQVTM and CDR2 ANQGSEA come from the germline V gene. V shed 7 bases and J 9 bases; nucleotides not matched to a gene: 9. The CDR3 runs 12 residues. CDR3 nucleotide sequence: TGCAGCGCCAGACAGGGAATTGGTGAGCAGTTCTTC. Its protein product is CSARQGIGEQFF.

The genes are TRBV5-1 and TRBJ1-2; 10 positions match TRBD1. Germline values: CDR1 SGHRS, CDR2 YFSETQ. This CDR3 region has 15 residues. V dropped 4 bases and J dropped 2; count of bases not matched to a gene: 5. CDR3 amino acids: CASSGRTGGNYGYTF. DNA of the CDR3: TGCGCCAGCAGCGGACGGACAGGGGGGAACTATGGCTACACCTTC.

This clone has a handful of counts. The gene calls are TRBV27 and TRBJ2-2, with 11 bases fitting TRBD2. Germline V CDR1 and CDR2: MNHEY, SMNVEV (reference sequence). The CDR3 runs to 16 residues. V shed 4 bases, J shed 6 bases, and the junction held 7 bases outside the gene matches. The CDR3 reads CASSWEPGLAAGELFF. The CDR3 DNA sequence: TGTGCCAGCAGTTGGGAACCGGGACTAGCGGCCGGGGAGCTGTTTTTT.

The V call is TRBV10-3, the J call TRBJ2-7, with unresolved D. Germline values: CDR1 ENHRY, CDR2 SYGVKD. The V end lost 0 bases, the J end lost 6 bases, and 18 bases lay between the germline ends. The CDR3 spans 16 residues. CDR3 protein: CAISESGPRTVGEQYF. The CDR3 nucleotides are TGTGCCATCAGTGAGTCGGGCCCCCGGACCGTGGGCGAGCAGTACTTC.

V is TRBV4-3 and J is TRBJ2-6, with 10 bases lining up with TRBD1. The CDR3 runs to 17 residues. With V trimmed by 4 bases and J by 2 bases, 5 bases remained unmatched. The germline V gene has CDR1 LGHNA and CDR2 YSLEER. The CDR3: CASSRDRGRAGANVLTF. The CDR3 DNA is TGCGCCAGCAGCCGCGACAGGGGGCGCGCTGGGGCCAACGTCCTGACTTTC.

CDR3 loop: CASSLAPGTVQETQYF. The CDR3 DNA reads TGCGCCAGCAGCTTGGCGCCAGGGACCGTCCAAGAGACCCAGTACTTC. This sequence joins TRBV5-1 and TRBJ2-5; D tentatively reads TRBD1 or TRBD2 (5 bases each). With 0 bases removed from V and 1 base from J, the gap between germline ends came to 13 bases. Germline lookup yields CDR1 SGHRS and CDR2 YFSETQ. The CDR3 consists of 16 residues.

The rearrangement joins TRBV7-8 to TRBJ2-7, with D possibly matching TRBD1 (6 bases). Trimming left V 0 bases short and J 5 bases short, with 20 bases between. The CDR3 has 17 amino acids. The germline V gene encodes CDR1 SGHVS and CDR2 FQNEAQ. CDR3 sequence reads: CASSLALGVDRSHEQYF. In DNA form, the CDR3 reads TGTGCCAGCAGCTTAGCGCTCGGGGTCGACAGGTCCCACGAGCAGTACTTC. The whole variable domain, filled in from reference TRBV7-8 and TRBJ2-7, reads GAGVSQSPRYKVAKRGQDVALRCDPISGHVSLFWYQQALGQGPEFLTYFQNEAQLDKSGLPSDRFFAERPEGSVSTLKIQRTQQEDSAVYLCASSLALGVDRSHEQYFGPGTRLTVT.

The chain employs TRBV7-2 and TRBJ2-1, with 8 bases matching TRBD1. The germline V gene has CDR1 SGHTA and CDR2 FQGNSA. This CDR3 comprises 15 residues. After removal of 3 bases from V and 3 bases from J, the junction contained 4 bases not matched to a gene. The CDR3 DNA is TGTGCCAGCAGCTTTCAGACAGGGGACTACAATGAGCAGTTCTTC. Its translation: CASSFQTGDYNEQFF.

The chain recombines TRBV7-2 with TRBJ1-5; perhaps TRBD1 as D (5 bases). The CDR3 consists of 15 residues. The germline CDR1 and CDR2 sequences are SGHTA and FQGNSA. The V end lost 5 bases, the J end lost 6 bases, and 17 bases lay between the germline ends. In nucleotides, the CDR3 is TGTGCCAGCAGCCGGGCCGGGGGAGGTAGTCAGCCCCAGCATTTT. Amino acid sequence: CASSRAGGGSQPQHF.

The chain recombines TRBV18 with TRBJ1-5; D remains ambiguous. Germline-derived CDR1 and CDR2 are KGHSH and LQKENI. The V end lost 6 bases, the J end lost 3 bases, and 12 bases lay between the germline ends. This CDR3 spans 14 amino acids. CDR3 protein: CASSASTNNQPQHF. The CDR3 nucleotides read TGTGCCAGCTCGGCTTCGACAAACAATCAGCCCCAGCATTTT.

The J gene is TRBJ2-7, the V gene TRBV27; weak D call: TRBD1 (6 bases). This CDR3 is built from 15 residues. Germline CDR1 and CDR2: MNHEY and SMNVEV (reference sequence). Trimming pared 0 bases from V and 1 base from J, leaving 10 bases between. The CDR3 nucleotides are TGTGCCAGCAGTTTATCAACAGGGATTTCCTACGAGCAGTACTTC. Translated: CASSLSTGISYEQYF.

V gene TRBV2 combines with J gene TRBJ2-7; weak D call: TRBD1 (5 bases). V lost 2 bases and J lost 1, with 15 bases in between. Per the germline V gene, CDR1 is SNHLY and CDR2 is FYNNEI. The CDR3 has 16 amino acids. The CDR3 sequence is CASSEFRGPTSYEQYF. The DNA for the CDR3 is TGTGCCAGCAGTGAATTTAGGGGTCCCACATCCTACGAGCAGTACTTC.

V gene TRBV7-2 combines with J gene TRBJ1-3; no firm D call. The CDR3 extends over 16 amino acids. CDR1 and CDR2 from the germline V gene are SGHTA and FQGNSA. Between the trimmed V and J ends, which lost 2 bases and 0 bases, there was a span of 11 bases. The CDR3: CASSLLLPISGNTIYF. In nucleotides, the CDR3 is TGTGCCAGCAGCTTACTCCTTCCAATCTCTGGAAACACCATATATTTT.

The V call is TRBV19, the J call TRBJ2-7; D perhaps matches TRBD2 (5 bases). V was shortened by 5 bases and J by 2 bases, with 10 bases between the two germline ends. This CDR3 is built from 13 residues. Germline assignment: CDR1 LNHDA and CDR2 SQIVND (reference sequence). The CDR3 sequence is CASSEDGTYEQYF. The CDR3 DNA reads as TGTGCCAGTAGTGAGGACGGGACCTACGAGCAGTACTTC.